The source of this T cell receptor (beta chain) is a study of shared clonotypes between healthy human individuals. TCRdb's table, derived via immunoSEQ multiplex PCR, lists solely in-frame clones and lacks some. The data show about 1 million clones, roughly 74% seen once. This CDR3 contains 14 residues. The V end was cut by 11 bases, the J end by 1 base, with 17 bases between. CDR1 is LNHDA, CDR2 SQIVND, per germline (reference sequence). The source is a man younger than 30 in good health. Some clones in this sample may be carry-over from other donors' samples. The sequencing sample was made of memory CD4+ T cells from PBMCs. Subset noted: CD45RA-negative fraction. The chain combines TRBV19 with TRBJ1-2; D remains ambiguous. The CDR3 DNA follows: TGTGCCTCCGCGTGGGTCAGCGGTAACTATGGCTACACCTTC. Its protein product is CASAWVSGNYGYTF.